This TCR beta chain derives from a study of cytomegalovirus exposure and HLA in healthy donors. CDR1 and CDR2 from the germline V gene are GTSNPN and SVGIG (reference sequence). This CDR3 comprises 13 residues. With V trimmed by 5 bases and J by 5 bases, 8 bases remained unmatched. This clone was found once. Its antigen is currently unknown. Clones were read by immunoSEQ multiplex PCR, and TCRdb kept only the in-frame ones, dropping some. The top ten clones hold 4.5% to 6% of a sample with some 240,000 clones, over 65% of them seen once. Study conclusions and caveats: Associated with cytomegalovirus, according to the listing, were 150 to 200 TCR beta chains.

The clonotype comes from a woman aged 18-29 years in good health and CMV-seronegative. Sequencing was carried out using PBMCs. The chain recombines TRBV30 with TRBJ1-1; TRBD1 agrees at 7 bases. The CDR3 loop reads CAWCEGAHTEAFF. The CDR3 DNA reads as TGTGCCTGGTGTGAGGGGGCGCATACTGAAGCTTTCTTT.